This T cell receptor (beta chain) was sequenced during a study of a mutant IDH1 vaccine in newly diagnosed glioma. Profiling relied on immunoSEQ multiplex PCR, and the TCRdb table lists in-frame clones only, not all of them. The data hold 31,000 or so clones, with approximately 83% observed a single time. Time point: week 47, end of study. Doses consisted of 300 ug of mutant IDH1 20-mer peptide each, paired with topical imiquimod. There are 17 residues in the CDR3. V was trimmed by 5 bases and J by 2 bases, leaving 19 bases between them. Germline loops: CDR1 SGHAT, CDR2 FQNNGV. As regards this clone: What it binds is unknown.

The J gene is TRBJ1-3, the V gene TRBV11-2; a possible D gene is TRBD1 (5 bases). Material: PBMCs, obtained from a glioma patient whose treatment included an IDH1 peptide vaccine. The source is a man aged 25-40 years with glioma. The CDR3 DNA reads TGTGCCAGCAGCCGATCCCTGTGGGGGTCTACTGGAAACACCATATATTTT. It encodes CASSRSLWGSTGNTIYF.